One T cell receptor (beta chain) is described in this entry. The antigen remains unidentified. The CDR3 contains 15 residues. Germline assignment: CDR1 LGHNA and CDR2 YNFKEQ. V was clipped by 0 bases and J by 0 bases, with 9 bases between them. This sample stems from a study of CD8 T cells in ankylosing spondylitis. Broader study findings: Disease-linked clones reportedly showed significant enrichment in matched ankylosing spondylitis synovial fluid. About 8 highly homologous variants made up a TCR beta motif that seemed to typify ankylosing spondylitis blood. Previously reported in reactive arthritis synovial fluid and blood were some of the motif variants.

The authors made TCR beta libraries by quantitative 5'-RACE with molecular barcodes. TCRdb reprocessed the 5' RACE reads with MiXCR, giving one entry per CDR3 protein. The table shows roughly 100,000 distinct CDR3 sequences, with 8% to 10% occurring only once. This receptor was identified in a male donor with ankylosing spondylitis or in good health (not recorded which). Material for sequencing was blood, either unsorted or a sorted T cell fraction (not recorded which). The chain combines TRBV4-2 with TRBJ2-7; no reliable D call. CDR3 nucleotides: TGTGCCAGCAGCCAAGATATCCGCTCCTCCTACGAGCAGTACTTC. This codes for CASSQDIRSSYEQYF.